This T cell receptor (beta chain) was documented in a study of tumor-infiltrating lymphocytes in primary liver carcinoma. Study as a whole: Men and women, 30 to 69 years of age, made up the patients. There were tumors of stage T1-T3 N0M0, each 4.2 to 10 cm across. Regarding the study as a whole: Tumors reached a significantly greater top-250-clone fraction than blood did (p = 0.039).

This CDR3 spans 13 amino acids. Losses at the gene ends were 6 bases for V and 6 bases for J; bases not matched to a gene: 3. Germline V lookup: CDR1 MNHEY, CDR2 SVGEGT. Germline DNA was also extracted, and blood RNA derived from unsorted whole blood. Concerning this clonotype: What it recognizes is unknown.

Total RNA amounting to roughly 450 ng was the source from which TCR beta cDNA was made with a constant-region primer. TCR beta libraries came from three nested multiplex PCR rounds using slightly modified ARM-PCR. Primers for the first two PCR rounds were TRBV1-TRBV30 forward primers and a C-beta reverse primer (roughly 10 cycles per round). TCRdb independently ran MiXCR on the multiplex PCR reads; one entry per CDR3 protein. Of 310,000 or so distinct CDR3 sequences in the sample, 50% to 75% were seen once. The gene calls are TRBV6-2 or TRBV6-3 and TRBJ2-2, with TRBD1 identical over 8 bases. The source material was peripheral blood. This TCR came from a woman between 25 and 40 years old with primary liver carcinoma and hepatitis B virus infection. CDR3 protein: CASSMTGAGELFF. The CDR3 DNA reads TGTGCCAGCAGCATGACAGGGGCCGGGGAGCTGTTTTTT.